Below, 18 T cell receptor beta chains from the same sample are listed, as sequenced in a study of response to subunit inactivated influenza vaccine (dated by TCRdb to 2016 to 2018). Libraries were made using RT-PCR. The instrument given in TCRdb is Illumina HiSeq 2500. TCRdb itself trimmed the public reads at Q25 with fastp, ran MiXCR and retained productive beta chains. Identical CDR3 proteins give one entry, which carries the most common genes and DNA. This sample comprises about 480,000 distinct CDR3 sequences, about a tenth of them detected only once. The biggest ten clones account for approximately 12% of the sample. The time point label corresponds to: approximately 40 days after influenza vaccine administration. The material sequenced was PBMCs from blood, taken more than 35 days after vaccination. All receptors come from a man aged 45-65 years who received an inactivated influenza vaccine. Donor details come from another sample of the same person, matched by shared clones.

This clonotype appeared once. This chain uses TRBV27 with TRBJ2-7, with 8 nucleotides matching TRBD1. CDR1 and CDR2 (germline): MNHEY, SMNVEV (reference sequence). V was pared by 6 bases and J by 6 bases, with 7 bases of the junction left unmatched. The CDR3 totals 13 residues. This chain's CDR3 is CASRDRVGGEQYF. The DNA for the CDR3 is TGTGCCAGCAGGGACAGGGTTGGGGGCGAGCAGTACTTC.

J is TRBJ2-7 and V is TRBV28; D assignment may be TRBD1 or TRBD2 (6 bases each). This CDR3 is 14 amino acids long. The germline CDR1 and CDR2 sequences are MDHEN and SYDVKM. V lost 5 bases and J lost 4, with 15 bases in between. The CDR3 sequence: CASSGEGGPYEQYF. The CDR3 nucleotides are TGTGCCAGCAGTGGGGAAGGGGGGCCGTACGAGCAGTACTTC. The whole variable domain, remainder taken from reference TRBV28 and TRBJ2-7, is DVKVTQSSRYLVKRTGEKVFLECVQDMDHENMFWYRQDPGLGLRLIYFSYDVKMKEKGDIPEGYSVSREKKERFSLILESASTNQTSMYLCASSGEGGPYEQYFGPGTRLTVT.

This clonotype has only a few counts. This sequence joins TRBV28 and TRBJ1-2, with TRBD1 matching 8 bases. V shed 5 bases and J 0 bases; nucleotides not matched to a gene: 5. The CDR3 totals 15 residues. Germline assignment: CDR1 MDHEN and CDR2 SYDVKM. This chain's CDR3 is CASSPQGATNYGYTF. The CDR3 DNA follows: TGTGCCAGCAGTCCCCAGGGGGCAACTAACTATGGCTACACCTTC.

In DNA form, the CDR3 reads TGCGCCAGCAGCGGAAGACAAGGTTCGACTAGCGGGAGGGCCAAGGTGGCCGGGGAGCTGTTTTTT. Translation: CASSGRQGSTSGRAKVAGELFF. The chain couples TRBV5-1 to TRBJ2-2; 14 nucleotides match TRBD2. The V and J ends lost 4 bases and 6 bases, in that order; junction bases with no gene match: 23. Germline CDR1 reads SGHRS; CDR2 reads YFSETQ. The CDR3 has 22 residues.

This clonotype turned up a few times. This chain uses TRBV15 with TRBJ2-7; D remains unclear. CDR3 length: 15 amino acids. Between the trimmed V and J ends, which lost 8 bases and 0 bases, there was a span of 17 bases. The germline V gene encodes CDR1 LNHNV and CDR2 YYDKDF (reference sequence). CDR3 residues: CATRTGLVGSYEQYF. CDR3 coding DNA: TGTGCCACCCGGACGGGTCTCGTCGGCTCCTACGAGCAGTACTTC. Complete variable domain (other parts from reference TRBV15 and TRBJ2-7): DAMVIQNPRYQVTQFGKPVTLSCSQTLNHNVMYWYQQKSSQAPKLLFHYYDKDFNNEADTPDNFQSRRPNTSFCFLDIRSPGLGDTAMYLCATRTGLVGSYEQYFGPGTRLTVT.

This clonotype was recorded many times. A much more abundant neighbour one base away suggests this may be a read error. J is TRBJ2-3 and V is TRBV5-1; TRBD1 aligns across 7 bases. The CDR3 runs to 14 residues. The trim removed 2 bases at V and 3 bases at J, leaving 3 bases unmatched. Germline V gene data show CDR1 as SGHRS and CDR2 as YFSETQ. CDR3 protein: CASSLGGLTDTQYF. The DNA of the CDR3 is TGCGCCAGCAGCTTAGGGGGCCTGACAGATACGCAGTATTTT. Variable domain in full (rest from reference TRBV5-1 and TRBJ2-3): KAGVTQTPRYLIKTRGQQVTLSCSPISGHRSVSWYQQTPGQGLQFLFEYFSETQRNKGNFPGRFSGRQFSNSRSEMNVSTLELGDSALYLCASSLGGLTDTQYFGPGTRLTVL.

The genes are TRBV12-3 or TRBV12-4 and TRBJ1-5; a weak D match, TRBD1 (5 bases). V dropped 1 base and J dropped 3 bases, with 7 bases sitting between them. The CDR3 totals 14 residues. Here the CDR3 DNA reads TGTGCCAGCAGTTTAGGGGACCCCAATCAGCCCCAGCATTTT. Its protein product is CASSLGDPNQPQHF.

This clonotype has ten or more counts. The rearrangement joins TRBV5-1 to TRBJ2-4, with 7 nucleotides matching TRBD1. V gave up 9 bases and J gave up 4 bases; unmatched junction bases: 7. This CDR3 contains 13 residues. Germline V gene lookup returns CDR1 SGHRS and CDR2 YFSETQ. The CDR3 DNA is TGCGCCATCACGGACAGGAAAAAAAACATTCAGTACTTC. Translating gives CAITDRKKNIQYF.

This clonotype appeared a few times. The rearrangement uses TRBV27 and TRBJ2-1; maybe TRBD2 (5 bases). The CDR3 loop spans 15 amino acids. The germline V gene has CDR1 MNHEY and CDR2 SMNVEV (reference sequence). V lost 5 bases, J lost 2 bases, and 13 bases lay in between. The chain's CDR3 is CASSGLWRAYNEQFF. DNA of the CDR3: TGTGCCAGCAGTGGTTTATGGCGGGCCTACAATGAGCAGTTCTTC.

The chain carries TRBV7-9 and TRBJ2-5; a possible D gene is TRBD1 (5 bases). The CDR3 totals 14 residues. V lost 2 bases to trimming and J lost 5 bases, with 12 bases between them. The V gene's germline CDR1 is SEHNR and CDR2 FQNEAQ (reference sequence). The CDR3: CASSLRAGLETQYF. The DNA for the CDR3 is TGTGCCAGCAGCTTAAGAGCAGGGTTGGAGACCCAGTACTTC.

This clonotype has at least ten counts. The chain is built from TRBV7-9 and TRBJ2-3, with 8 bases that match TRBD1. The germline V gene encodes CDR1 SEHNR and CDR2 FQNEAQ (reference sequence). After removal of 5 bases from V and 0 bases from J, the junction contained 7 bases not matched to a gene. The CDR3 has 16 residues. The CDR3 nucleotides are TGTGCCAGCAGCAAATATCAGGGGGCGAGCACAGATACGCAGTATTTT. Translation gives CASSKYQGASTDTQYF. The full variable domain, in which reference TRBV7-9 and TRBJ2-3 provide the parts outside the CDR3, is DTGVSQNPRHKITKRGQNVTFRCDPISEHNRLYWYRQTLGQGPEFLTYFQNEAQLEKSRLLSDRFSAERPKGSFSTLEIQRTEQGDSAMYLCASSKYQGASTDTQYFGPGTRLTVL.

This clonotype was counted only a few times. V usage is TRBV15 and J usage is TRBJ1-4; D gene unclear. V was pared by 4 bases and J by 10 bases, with 13 bases between. The CDR3 extends over 13 amino acids. CDR1 LNHNV and CDR2 YYDKDF come from the germline V gene (reference sequence). Written as DNA, the CDR3 is TGTGCCACCAGCACCGAGGGTAGGCGAAAACTGTTTTTT. It specifies CATSTEGRRKLFF.

This clonotype has a count of ten or more. The genes are TRBV12-3 or TRBV12-4 and TRBJ1-5; TRBD1 might be the D (6 bases). Trimming shortened V by 6 bases and J by 5 bases, and 17 bases separated the two germline ends. The CDR3 is made up of 15 amino acids. Written as DNA, the CDR3 is TGTGCCAGCAGCCAGAGACAGGAACCGGATCAGCCCCAGCATTTT. Translating it yields CASSQRQEPDQPQHF.

The chain recombines TRBV11-2 with TRBJ2-7; 9 positions agree with TRBD1. The length of the CDR3 is 15 residues. Germline V gives CDR1 SGHAT, CDR2 FQNNGV. J was trimmed by 3 bases and V by 6 bases; bases with no gene match: 9. CDR3 residues: CASSYAGTGLYEQYF. For the CDR3, the DNA is TGTGCCAGCAGTTACGCCGGGACAGGGCTCTACGAGCAGTACTTC.

The gene calls are TRBV27 and TRBJ1-6; TRBD1 agrees at 11 bases. The CDR3 is made up of 15 amino acids. Unmatched junction bases numbered 4, after V lost 6 bases and J lost 6 bases. From germline, CDR1 is MNHEY and CDR2 SMNVEV (reference sequence). The CDR3 protein is CASRRTGGFNSPLHF. The DNA of the CDR3 is TGTGCCAGCAGGAGGACAGGGGGCTTTAATTCACCCCTCCACTTT.

The chain is built from TRBV20-1 and TRBJ2-5; weak D call: TRBD2 (6 bases). Germline CDR1 is DFQATT and CDR2 is SNEGSKA (reference sequence). The CDR3 consists of 14 residues. V lost 4 bases and J 9 bases, leaving 21 bases between the germline ends. CDR3 sequence reads: CSATADSSREAQYF. CDR3 bases: TGCAGTGCTACTGCAGACAGCTCTAGGGAGGCCCAGTACTTC.

The rearrangement joins TRBV7-9 to TRBJ2-7; D is undetermined. The CDR3 is 11 amino acids. Germline lookup yields CDR1 SEHNR and CDR2 FQNEAQ (reference sequence). V lost 4 bases and J lost 6, with 7 bases in between. CDR3: CASSSSFEQYF. CDR3 coding DNA: TGTGCCAGCAGCTCCAGCTTCGAGCAGTACTTC.

The chain combines TRBV6-1 with TRBJ2-1; possibly TRBD2 for D (5 bases). V lost 7 bases, J lost 1 base, and 8 bases lay in between. This CDR3 contains 13 residues. Looked up from germline, CDR1 is MNHNS and CDR2 is SASEGT. The DNA of the CDR3 is TGTGCCAGCATGGCGGGTTCCTACAATGAGCAGTTCTTC. Translated: CASMAGSYNEQFF.